Following are 17 T cell receptor beta chains from one sample sequenced in a study of response to subunit inactivated influenza vaccine. TCRdb analysed the RT-PCR reads with MiXCR anew, one entry per CDR3 protein. The sample has hundreds of thousands of distinct CDR3 sequences; about 18% are singletons. Material: PBMCs from blood, obtained 4 to 6 days after vaccination. Source of these receptors: a man aged 50 to 60 who received an inactivated influenza vaccine.

The chain is built from TRBV6-1 and TRBJ1-3; unclear D gene. Germline V CDR1 and CDR2: MNHNS, SASEGT. The CDR3 extends over 12 amino acids. Trimming shortened V by 1 base and J by 3 bases, and 1 base separated the two germline ends. CDR3: CASSEGGNTIYF. CDR3 in DNA: TGTGCCAGCAGTGAAGGTGGAAACACCATATATTTT.

The chain combines TRBV4-3 with TRBJ2-7; no clear D. This CDR3 comprises 13 residues. Germline V gene data show CDR1 as LGHNA and CDR2 as YSLEER. V lost 0 bases and J lost 2, with 5 bases in between. DNA for the CDR3: TGCGCCAGCAGCCAAGACTTGCCCTACGAGCAGTACTTC. Translated, it gives CASSQDLPYEQYF.

The J gene is TRBJ2-7, the V gene TRBV6-6; D perhaps matches TRBD1 (5 bases). This CDR3 spans 13 amino acids. Germline V gene sequence: CDR1 MNHNY, CDR2 SVGAGI (reference sequence). Trimming removed 4 bases from V and 5 bases from J, with 12 bases in between. CDR3 loop: CASSSRTLNEQYF. The DNA for the CDR3 is TGTGCCAGCAGTTCCCGGACATTGAACGAGCAGTACTTC.

This clonotype was counted a few times. The CDR3 region is CASSLLGFRENTEAFF. The CDR3 DNA reads as TGTGCCAGCAGTTTATTGGGGTTCCGGGAGAACACTGAAGCTTTCTTT. The chain recombines TRBV27 with TRBJ1-1; D remains unclear. The germline V gene has CDR1 MNHEY and CDR2 SMNVEV (reference sequence). The CDR3 is made up of 16 amino acids. The V end was cut by 1 base, the J end by 1 base, with 13 bases between.

The chain has TRBV3-1 and TRBJ2-1, with D unresolved. The CDR3 contains 13 residues. Germline V gene lookup returns CDR1 LGHDT and CDR2 YNNKEL (reference sequence). With 7 bases removed from V and 7 bases from J, the gap between germline ends came to 14 bases. CDR3 DNA sequence: TGTGCCAGCACCCCCTTAGGAAGGAATGAGCAGTTCTTC. Amino acids: CASTPLGRNEQFF.

The chain uses TRBV28 and TRBJ2-7; D uncertain. Trimming stripped 6 bases from V and 2 bases from J, with 11 bases between. Germline V gene data show CDR1 as MDHEN and CDR2 as SYDVKM. This CDR3 contains 13 residues. For the CDR3, the DNA is TGTGCCAGCAGCCGGCAAAATCCCTACGAGCAGTACTTC. Residues: CASSRQNPYEQYF.

The chain recombines TRBV6-2 or TRBV6-3 with TRBJ2-1, with D perhaps TRBD2 (5 bases). The ends were cut back, 6 bases at V and 2 bases at J, with 14 bases in the middle. Germline V gives CDR1 MNHEY, CDR2 SVGEGT. The CDR3 is made up of 15 amino acids. CDR3 in amino acids: CASRGLRETYNEQFF. CDR3 bases: TGTGCCAGCAGGGGTTTGAGGGAGACCTACAATGAGCAGTTCTTC.

This chain joins TRBV3-1 and TRBJ2-3; 12 nucleotides agree with TRBD2. The CDR3 contains 18 residues. CDR1 LGHDT and CDR2 YNNKEL come from the germline V gene (reference sequence). Germline trimming cut 2 bases from V and 5 bases from J; bases unmatched to any gene: 11. The CDR3 is CASSQRTGTSGSIDTQYF. DNA for the CDR3: TGTGCCAGCAGCCAACGAACCGGGACTAGCGGGTCAATAGATACGCAGTATTTT.

V and J are TRBV6-2 or TRBV6-3 and TRBJ2-7; 7 bases fit TRBD1. V was pared by 0 bases and J by 4 bases, with 6 bases of the junction left unmatched. Germline-derived CDR1 and CDR2 are MNHEY and SVGEGT. CDR3 size: 15 residues. CDR3: CASSYSGGTTYEQYF. The CDR3 DNA follows: TGTGCCAGCAGTTACTCAGGGGGCACCACTTACGAGCAGTACTTC.

This clonotype appeared a few times. V gene TRBV12-3 or TRBV12-4 combines with J gene TRBJ2-2, with D possibly matching TRBD2 (6 bases). Trimming shortened V by 6 bases and J by 7 bases, and 12 bases separated the two germline ends. There are 13 residues in the CDR3. Here the CDR3 reads CASRPGVVGELFF. DNA of the CDR3: TGTGCCAGCAGACCGGGGGTGGTCGGGGAGCTGTTTTTT.

The chain employs TRBV11-2 and TRBJ2-7; TRBD1 is a possible D gene (5 bases). Germline V lookup: CDR1 SGHAT, CDR2 FQNNGV. Trimming took 8 bases from V and 7 from J, leaving 15 bases between them. The CDR3 length is 12 residues. This CDR3 reads CASRQIGQEQYF. In DNA, the CDR3 is TGTGCCAGCCGACAGATCGGGCAGGAGCAGTACTTC.

The CDR3 reads CASSLSRGGGETQYF. CDR3 DNA: TGTGCCAGCAGCCTTTCGAGGGGCGGAGGAGAGACCCAGTACTTC. The chain recombines TRBV6-1 with TRBJ2-5, with D perhaps matching TRBD1 or TRBD2 (5 bases each). The length of the CDR3 is 15 residues. Trimming pared 6 bases from V and 4 bases from J, leaving 18 bases between. The germline gives CDR1 MNHNS, CDR2 SASEGT.

The chain combines TRBV20-1 with TRBJ2-5; TRBD2 might be the D (6 bases). CDR1 DFQATT and CDR2 SNEGSKA come from the germline V gene (reference sequence). V lost 0 bases, J lost 1 base, and 6 bases lay in between. The CDR3 length is 13 residues. CDR3 sequence (DNA): TGCAGTGCTAGAGAGGGACTCCAAGAGACCCAGTACTTC. It yields the protein CSAREGLQETQYF.

The chain links TRBV6-5 to TRBJ2-2, with 10 bases matching TRBD2. CDR3 length: 17 residues. V was clipped by 0 bases and J by 3 bases; unmatched bases: 4. In germline, CDR1 is MNHEY, CDR2 SVGAGI. The CDR3 DNA follows: TGTGCCAGCAGTTACTCTAGCGGGGGGTTTCACACCGGGGAGCTGTTTTTT. It encodes CASSYSSGGFHTGELFF.

This clonotype was recorded a few times. The chain has TRBV29-1 and TRBJ1-2; D might be TRBD1 (5 bases). Trimming cost V 5 bases and J 4 bases, with 11 bases left between them. Germline V gives CDR1 SQVTM, CDR2 ANQGSEA. The CDR3 contains 12 residues. The CDR3 loop is CSVRDQVYGYTF. The CDR3 nucleotides read TGCAGCGTTCGGGACCAGGTCTATGGCTACACCTTC.

This clonotype has a handful of counts. CDR3 nucleotide sequence: TGCAGTGCTAGAGATTGGGACAGGGGACAAAGTTATAGCAATCAGCCCCAGCATTTT. It specifies CSARDWDRGQSYSNQPQHF. This chain joins TRBV20-1 and TRBJ1-5, with 10 bases lining up with TRBD1. The ends lost 0 bases at V and 0 bases at J; junction bases unmatched: 11. In germline, CDR1 is DFQATT, CDR2 SNEGSKA (reference sequence). The CDR3 contains 19 residues.

The sample holds many counts of this clonotype. The chain joins TRBV29-1 to TRBJ2-1; 9 bases are shared with TRBD1. V lost 7 bases to trimming and J lost 4 bases; unmatched junction nucleotides: 8. The CDR3 covers 14 residues. Germline values: CDR1 SQVTM, CDR2 ANQGSEA. CDR3: CSAKTGGGYNEQFF. The CDR3 DNA reads TGCAGCGCAAAAACAGGGGGCGGATACAATGAGCAGTTCTTC.